This TCR beta chain was sequenced for a study of blood T cell repertoires in COVID-19. Study-level information: COVID-19 samples, acute and convalescent, were from the United States, Italy and Spain.

Source study methods: How many nucleated cells were present was estimated from reference gene primer amplification. TCRdb keeps only in-frame clones here, not all; method: immunoSEQ multiplex PCR. That table supplies the V and J calls and clone size; D and trimming were determined from the DNA. This sample carries roughly 70,000 clones, roughly 80% of them seen once, and the ten largest clones take approximately 4.1%. Germline lookup yields CDR1 MNHEY and CDR2 SVGAGI. The V gene lost 6 bases and the J gene lost 1 base, with 9 bases spanning the gap. This CDR3 is built from 13 residues. The receptor comes from a woman aged 55-69 years with acute or convalescent COVID-19. The sample comprised peripheral blood. This rearrangement joins TRBV6-5 to TRBJ1-2, with D possibly being TRBD1 (6 bases). CDR3 DNA: TGTGCCAGCAGCCGGACAGTTAACTATGGCTACACCTTC. This translates into CASSRTVNYGYTF.